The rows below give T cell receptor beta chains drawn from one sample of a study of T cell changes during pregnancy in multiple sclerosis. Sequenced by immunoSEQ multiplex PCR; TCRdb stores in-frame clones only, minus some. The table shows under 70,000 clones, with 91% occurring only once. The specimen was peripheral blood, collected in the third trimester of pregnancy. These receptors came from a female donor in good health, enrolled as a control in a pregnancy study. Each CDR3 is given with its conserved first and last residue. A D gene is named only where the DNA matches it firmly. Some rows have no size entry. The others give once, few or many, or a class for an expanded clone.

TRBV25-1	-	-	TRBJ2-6	TGTGCCAGCAGTGAATCGAGGGCTGGGGCCAACGTCCTGACTTTC	CASSESRAGANVLTF
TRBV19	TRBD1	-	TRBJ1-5	TGTGCCAGTAGTATCGGGACAGGGGGTATTCAGCCCCAGCATTTT	CASSIGTGGIQPQHF
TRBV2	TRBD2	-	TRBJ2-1	TGTGCCAGCACCGGACTAGCGGGAGACCATGAGCAGTTCTTC	CASTGLAGDHEQFF
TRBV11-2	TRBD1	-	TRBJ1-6	TGTGCCAGCAGCGATCAGGGGGAAAATTCACCCCTCCACTTT	CASSDQGENSPLHF
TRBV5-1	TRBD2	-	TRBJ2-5	TGCGCCAGCAGCCCAAGCGGGGCCTATCAAGAGACCCAGTACTTC	CASSPSGAYQETQYF
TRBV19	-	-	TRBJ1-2	TGTGCCAGTACCAAGAAGGGCAGGGGAACTACTAACTATGGCTACACCTTC	CASTKKGRGTTNYGYTF
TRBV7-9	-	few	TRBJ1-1	TGTGCCAGCAGCTTAGAACTGATGAACACTGAAGCTTTCTTT	CASSLELMNTEAFF
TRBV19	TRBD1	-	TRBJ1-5	TGTGCCAGTAGTATCTCGACAGGGGATTGGAGCAATCAGCCCCAGCATTTT	CASSISTGDWSNQPQHF
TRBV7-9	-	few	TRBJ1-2	TGTGCCAGCAGCTTAGGGCCGGGGGGAGTCCCGAACTATGGCTACACCTTC	CASSLGPGGVPNYGYTF
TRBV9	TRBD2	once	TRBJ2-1	TGTGCCAGCAGCGGTTTGGGCGGGGGGTCCTACAATGAGCAGTTCTTC	CASSGLGGGSYNEQFF
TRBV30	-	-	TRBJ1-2	TGTGCCTGGAGCGAAGGGGTGTATGGCTACACCTTC	CAWSEGVYGYTF
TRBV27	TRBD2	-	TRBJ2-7	TGTGCCAGCAGTTCGCTAGCGGGTGGCCACGAGCAGTACTTC	CASSSLAGGHEQYF
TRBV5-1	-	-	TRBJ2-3	TGCGCCAGCAGCTTGGCCCTCGATACGCAGTATTTT	CASSLALDTQYF
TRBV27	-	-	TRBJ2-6	TGTGCCAGCAGTCTCAGGGCTGGGGCCAACGTCCTGACTTTC	CASSLRAGANVLTF
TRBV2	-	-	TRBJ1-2	TGTGCCAGCAGTGATTTCGGAGGACCCGCTTCCTATGGCTACACCTTC	CASSDFGGPASYGYTF
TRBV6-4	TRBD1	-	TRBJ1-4	TGTGCCAGCACCCATCTACGTGGGACAGGGACTGAAAAACTGTTTTTT	CASTHLRGTGTEKLFF
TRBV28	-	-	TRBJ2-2	TGTGCCAGCAGCCCCCCAGGGATCGGGGAGCTGTTTTTT	CASSPPGIGELFF
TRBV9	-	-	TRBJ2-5	TGTGCCAGCAGCGTAGGACTAGTGGTTCAAGAGACCCAGTACTTC	CASSVGLVVQETQYF
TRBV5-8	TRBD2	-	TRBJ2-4	TGTGCCAGCAGCTTGGGGGCGGGAGCTGAAAACATTCAGTACTTC	CASSLGAGAENIQYF
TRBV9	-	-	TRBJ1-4	TGTGCCAGCAGCGTCAAACAGGGAACTAATGAAAAACTGTTTTTT	CASSVKQGTNEKLFF
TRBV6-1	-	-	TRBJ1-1	TGTGCCAGCAGAACTGACAGTCGCACTGAAGCTTTCTTT	CASRTDSRTEAFF
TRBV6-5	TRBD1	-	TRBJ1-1	TGTGCCAGCAGTCTGGACAGGGTGGTCCCTGAAGCTTTCTTT	CASSLDRVVPEAFF
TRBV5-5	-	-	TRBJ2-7	TGTGCCAGCAGCCCGGCGGTGAGGACAGCCCTCTACGAGCAGTACTTC	CASSPAVRTALYEQYF
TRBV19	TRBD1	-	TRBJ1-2	TGTGCCAGTAGACTAGACAGGGTTGACGGCTACACCTTC	CASRLDRVDGYTF
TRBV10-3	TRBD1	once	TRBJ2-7	TGTGCCACCAACGTTGGGGGAGAGACAGGGGAGCAGTACTTC	CATNVGGETGEQYF
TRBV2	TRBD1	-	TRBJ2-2	TGTGCCAGCAGCTACGGACAGGGCGTGAACACCGGGGAGCTGTTTTTT	CASSYGQGVNTGELFF
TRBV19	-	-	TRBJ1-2	TGTGCCAGTAGTACGCAGTTGTATGGCTACACCTTC	CASSTQLYGYTF